This record covers a single T cell receptor (beta chain). Its antigen is currently unknown. The data stem from a study of cytomegalovirus exposure and HLA in healthy donors. Findings of the study overall: Some public TCRs appeared in many individuals, while most sequences were rare. Roughly uniform depth of sequencing across donors was assumed in presence/absence analyses. For TCR beta chains, V- and J-gene trimming was later linked to a missense DCLRE1C variant.

This CDR3 contains 13 residues. V shed 1 base and J shed 1 base, with 5 bases lying between them. Germline V gene data show CDR1 as SGHTA and CDR2 as FQGNSA. The PCR had 60 Vbeta and 13 Jbeta primers. Authors' data handling: The authors later counted 65 million to 80 million unique TCR beta chains, roughly 11 million of them shared. Assay: immunoSEQ multiplex PCR; the TCRdb copy retains only in-frame clones and omits some. V, J and clone size are those of that table, while D and trimming were read from the DNA. The profile shows approximately 110,000 clones, 15% of them singletons. The origin of this receptor is a young woman in good health and CMV-seronegative. The rearrangement joins TRBV7-2 to TRBJ2-7; the D is unclear. The specimen was PBMCs. CDR3 in amino acids: CASSLDYSYEQYF. CDR3 bases: TGTGCCAGCAGCTTAGACTATTCCTACGAGCAGTACTTC. Variable domain in full (rest from reference TRBV7-2 and TRBJ2-7): GAGVSQSPSNKVTEKGKDVELRCDPISGHTALYWYRQSLGQGLEFLIYFQGNSAPDKSGLPSDRFSAERTGGSVSTLTIQRTQQEDSAVYLCASSLDYSYEQYFGPGTRLTVT.